Listed below are T cell receptor beta chains from one sample, sequenced in a study of blood T cell repertoires in COVID-19. Produced via immunoSEQ multiplex PCR; TCRdb's table is partial and in-frame only. The sample carries over 150,000 clones, roughly 83% recorded once. Sequenced sample: PBMCs or T cells enriched from blood (not recorded which). The source is a woman aged 25-40 years who had recovered from COVID-19. Both conserved end residues are part of each CDR3. D genes are given only for firm matches. Expanded clones get a size class; other rows say once, few or many, or leave the size out.

cdr3_length d_call clone_size j_call v_call cdr3_nt cdr3_aa
13 . . TRBJ2-2 TRBV10-1 TGCGCCAGCAGTGATCGGGGGACCGGGGAGCTGTTTTTT CASSDRGTGELFF
13 TRBD1 . TRBJ1-1 TRBV29-1 TGCAGCGTTGCGACAGGGAAGAGCACTGAAGCTTTCTTT CSVATGKSTEAFF
16 . . TRBJ2-6 TRBV5-6 TGTGCCAGCAGCGTAGACACAGGGACTGGGGCCAACGTCCTGACTTTC CASSVDTGTGANVLTF
13 . . TRBJ2-1 TRBV24-1 TGTGCCACCAGTTGGACTTCCCTCGATGAGCAGTTCTTC CATSWTSLDEQFF
15 TRBD1 once TRBJ2-2 TRBV5-1 TGCGCCAGCAGCCATACAGGGGGCAACACCGGGGAGCTGTTTTTT CASSHTGGNTGELFF
13 . . TRBJ2-5 TRBV5-1 TGCGCCAGCAGCCTCAGGGAAACCGAGACCCAGTACTTC CASSLRETETQYF
15 TRBD1 . TRBJ1-5 TRBV5-1 TGCGCCAGCAGCCATCAGGGGGCTTTAGGGGAGCCCCAGCATTTT CASSHQGALGEPQHF
13 . . TRBJ1-2 TRBV10-3 TGTGCCATCAAACAGGGAGATTGGCTTGGCTACACCTTC CAIKQGDWLGYTF
13 . . TRBJ1-1 TRBV30 TGTGCCTGGATGGCAGGGGCGAACACTGAAGCTTTCTTT CAWMAGANTEAFF
16 . . TRBJ2-5 TRBV6-5 TGTGCCAGCAGTTACTCCCTGTTTACAGGACAAGAGACCCAGTACTTC CASSYSLFTGQETQYF
15 TRBD1 once TRBJ2-3 TRBV9 TGTGCCAGCAGCGGCCCCCGGGACAGCCCAGATACGCAGTATTTT CASSGPRDSPDTQYF
13 . . TRBJ2-3 TRBV5-1 TGCGCCAGCAGCTTTACTTACACAGATACGCAGTATTTT CASSFTYTDTQYF
13 . . TRBJ2-7 TRBV4-1 TGCGCCAGCAGCCAAGATCCTCCCTACGAGCAGTACTTC CASSQDPPYEQYF
15 . . TRBJ2-2 TRBV27 TGTGCCAGCAGTTTCGGGACAACGAACACCGGGGAGCTGTTTTTT CASSFGTTNTGELFF
15 . . TRBJ2-1 TRBV27 TGTGCCAGCACCTCGGACAAGGGCCTCTATAATGAGCAGTTCTTC CASTSDKGLYNEQFF
15 . few TRBJ1-3 TRBV7-2 TGTGCCAGCAGCCCAGGGCAGGGGTTGGGAAACACCATATATTTT CASSPGQGLGNTIYF
16 . . TRBJ2-1 TRBV4-2 TGTGCCAGCAGCCAAGAAGTCAACCTATTTTTTCCTGAGCAGTTCTTC CASSQEVNLFFPEQFF